This record concerns one T cell receptor beta chain sequence. Its antigen is undetermined. PCR involved 60 Vbeta and 13 Jbeta primers. Data came from immunoSEQ multiplex PCR; TCRdb stores just in-frame clones and leaves some out. This sample carries fewer than 110,000 clones, 77% of them seen once, and the ten largest clones take roughly 3.9%. These data originate in a study of cytomegalovirus exposure and HLA in healthy donors. The junction had 5 bases not matched to a gene; V was cut back by 4 bases and J by 3 bases. This CDR3 spans 16 amino acids. CDR1 and CDR2 from the germline V gene are MNHEY and SVGAGI. Study results and limitations: Researchers had no immune exposure information except CMV serostatus available. V- and J-gene trimming in TCR beta was tied to a missense DCLRE1C variant by an analysis performed later. Compared with the approximately 670-donor mean, an Asian-associated ancestry cluster reportedly had fewer N-insertions, according to a later analysis. What was likely a sequencing artifact was a cluster of highly shared sequence variants.

The chain combines TRBV6-5 with TRBJ2-5; TRBD2 agrees at 13 bases. Sequenced: PBMCs. The sequence was obtained from a male donor in good health and CMV-seronegative. The CDR3 bases are TGTGCCAGCAGTTTACTAGCGGGAGGGCTTGAAGAGACCCAGTACTTC. Protein: CASSLLAGGLEETQYF.